The clone carrying this T cell receptor (beta chain) was detected a few times. V lost 5 bases, J lost 4 bases, and 13 bases stayed unmatched. The germline V gene encodes CDR1 MNHNY and CDR2 SVGAGI (reference sequence). This CDR3 has 17 amino acids. Participants' reported clinical history set cohort assignment. This specimen belongs to a study of blood T cell repertoires in COVID-19. Study background: The United States, Italy and Spain supplied acute and convalescent COVID-19 samples.

Authors' processing steps: Estimation of nucleated cell counts relied on the amplification of reference gene primers. Assay used: immunoSEQ multiplex PCR; TCRdb lists only in-frame clones, some missing. The DNA gave D and trimming, while V, J and clone size come from that table. The sample has some 200,000 clones, 70% to 85% seen once. This chain joins TRBV6-6 and TRBJ2-3, with TRBD1 matching 9 bases. The sequencing sample was made of PBMCs or T cells enriched from blood (not recorded which). The sequence derives from a woman aged 35 to 49 with acute COVID-19. The CDR3 loop is CASSLDRGGGISDTQYF. Written as DNA, the CDR3 is TGTGCCAGCAGTCTTGACAGGGGGGGCGGGATTTCAGATACGCAGTATTTT.